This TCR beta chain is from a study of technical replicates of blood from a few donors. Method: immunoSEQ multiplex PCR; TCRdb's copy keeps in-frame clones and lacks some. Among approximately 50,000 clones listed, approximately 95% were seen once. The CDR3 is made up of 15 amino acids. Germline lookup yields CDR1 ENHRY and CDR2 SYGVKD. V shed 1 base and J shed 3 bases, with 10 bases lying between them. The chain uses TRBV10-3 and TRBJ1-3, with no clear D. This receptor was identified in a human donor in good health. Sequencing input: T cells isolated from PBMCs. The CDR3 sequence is CAISEWAPNGNTIYF. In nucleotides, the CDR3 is TGTGCCATCAGTGAGTGGGCACCCAATGGAAACACCATATATTTT.